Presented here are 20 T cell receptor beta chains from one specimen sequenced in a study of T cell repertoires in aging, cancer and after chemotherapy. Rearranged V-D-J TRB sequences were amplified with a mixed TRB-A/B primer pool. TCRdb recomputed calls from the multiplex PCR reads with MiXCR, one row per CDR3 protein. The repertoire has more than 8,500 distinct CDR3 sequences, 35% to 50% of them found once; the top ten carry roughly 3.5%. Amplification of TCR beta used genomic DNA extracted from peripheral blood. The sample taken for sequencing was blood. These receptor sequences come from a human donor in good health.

CDR3 nucleotides: TGTGCCAGCAGCAAGTTTCGACAGCCTAGCACAGATACGCAGTATTTT. It translates to CASSKFRQPSTDTQYF. The chain has TRBV21-1 and TRBJ2-3; the table's D call TRBD1 went unverified against the DNA. TRBV21-1 is annotated as a pseudogene. This CDR3 is built from 16 residues.

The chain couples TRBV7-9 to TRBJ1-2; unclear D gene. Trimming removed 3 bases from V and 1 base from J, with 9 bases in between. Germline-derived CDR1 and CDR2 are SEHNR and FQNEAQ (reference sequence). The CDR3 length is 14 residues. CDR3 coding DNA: TGTGCCAGCAGCTTCGGGGAGGGTAACTATGGCTACACCTTC. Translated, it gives CASSFGEGNYGYTF.

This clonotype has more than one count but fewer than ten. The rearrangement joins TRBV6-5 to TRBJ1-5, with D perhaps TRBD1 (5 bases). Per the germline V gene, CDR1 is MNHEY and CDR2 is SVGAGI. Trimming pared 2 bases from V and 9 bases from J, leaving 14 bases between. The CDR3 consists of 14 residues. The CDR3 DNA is TGTGCCAGCAGTTACGGTGGGGCCCTGGGGCCCCAGCATTTT. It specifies CASSYGGALGPQHF.

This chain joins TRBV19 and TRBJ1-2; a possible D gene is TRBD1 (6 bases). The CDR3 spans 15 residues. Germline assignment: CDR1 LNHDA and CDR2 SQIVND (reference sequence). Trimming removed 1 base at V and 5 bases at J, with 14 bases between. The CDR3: CASSIGTAGFYGYTF. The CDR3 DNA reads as TGTGCCAGTAGTATAGGGACAGCGGGATTTTATGGCTACACCTTC.

The CDR3 DNA reads as TGTGCCAGCAGCGGTGGGGAGGGTCAGCCCCAGCATTTT. It codes for CASSGGEGQPQHF. The chain recombines TRBV7-2 with TRBJ1-5; unclear D gene. V was trimmed by 5 bases and J by 6 bases, leaving 11 bases between them. Germline CDR1 is SGHTA and CDR2 is FQGNSA. The CDR3 length is 13 residues.

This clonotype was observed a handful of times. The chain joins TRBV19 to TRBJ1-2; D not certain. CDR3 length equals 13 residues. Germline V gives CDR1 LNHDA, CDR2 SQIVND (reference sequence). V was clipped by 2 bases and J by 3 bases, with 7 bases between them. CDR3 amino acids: CASSITADYGYTF. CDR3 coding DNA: TGTGCCAGTAGTATAACAGCGGACTATGGCTACACCTTC. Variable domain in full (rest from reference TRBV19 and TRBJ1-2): DGGITQSPKYLFRKEGQNVTLSCEQNLNHDAMYWYRQDPGQGLRLIYYSQIVNDFQKGDIAEGYSVSREKKESFPLTVTSAQKNPTAFYLCASSITADYGYTFGSGTRLTVV.

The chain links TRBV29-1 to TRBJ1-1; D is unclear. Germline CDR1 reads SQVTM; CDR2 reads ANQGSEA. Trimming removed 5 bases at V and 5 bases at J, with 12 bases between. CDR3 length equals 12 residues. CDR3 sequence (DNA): TGCAGCGTTTATAAAGGGAGTACTGAAGCTTTCTTT. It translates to CSVYKGSTEAFF.

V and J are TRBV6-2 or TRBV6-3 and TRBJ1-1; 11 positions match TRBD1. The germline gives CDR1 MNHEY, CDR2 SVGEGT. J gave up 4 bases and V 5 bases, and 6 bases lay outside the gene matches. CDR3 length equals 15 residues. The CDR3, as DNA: TGTGCCAGCAGTGAGCCGGGACAGGGGGTCACTGAAGCTTTCTTT. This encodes CASSEPGQGVTEAFF.

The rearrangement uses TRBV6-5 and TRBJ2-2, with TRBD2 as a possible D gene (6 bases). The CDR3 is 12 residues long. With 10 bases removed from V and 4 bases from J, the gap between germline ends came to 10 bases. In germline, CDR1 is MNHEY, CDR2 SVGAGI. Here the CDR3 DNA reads TGTGCCACCGGTAGCGGCACCGGGGAGCTGTTTTTT. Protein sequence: CATGSGTGELFF.

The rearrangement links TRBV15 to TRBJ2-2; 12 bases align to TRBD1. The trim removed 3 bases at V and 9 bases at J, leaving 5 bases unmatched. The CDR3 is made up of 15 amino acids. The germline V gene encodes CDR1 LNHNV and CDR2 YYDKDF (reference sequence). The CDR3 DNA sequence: TGTGCCACCAGCAGGGCTGGGACAGGGGGCCGGGAGCTGTTTTTT. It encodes CATSRAGTGGRELFF.

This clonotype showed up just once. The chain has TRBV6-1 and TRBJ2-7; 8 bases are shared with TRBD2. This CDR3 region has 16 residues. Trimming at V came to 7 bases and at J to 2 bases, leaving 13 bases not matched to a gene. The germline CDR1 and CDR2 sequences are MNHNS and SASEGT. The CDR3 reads CASKHNVELAAYEQYF. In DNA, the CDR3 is TGTGCCAGCAAACACAATGTCGAACTAGCGGCCTACGAGCAGTACTTC.

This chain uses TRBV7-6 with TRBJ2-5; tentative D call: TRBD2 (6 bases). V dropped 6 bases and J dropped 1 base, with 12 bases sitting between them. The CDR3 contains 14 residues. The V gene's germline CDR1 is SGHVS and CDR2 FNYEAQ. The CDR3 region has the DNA TGTGCCAGCAGACCCCTCGGGGGCCAAGAGACCCAGTACTTC. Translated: CASRPLGGQETQYF. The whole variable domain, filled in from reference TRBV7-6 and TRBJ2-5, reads GAGVSQSPRYKVTKRGQDVALRCDPISGHVSLYWYRQALGQGPEFLTYFNYEAQQDKSGLPNDRFSAERPEGSISTLTIQRTEQRDSAMYRCASRPLGGQETQYFGPGTRLLVL.

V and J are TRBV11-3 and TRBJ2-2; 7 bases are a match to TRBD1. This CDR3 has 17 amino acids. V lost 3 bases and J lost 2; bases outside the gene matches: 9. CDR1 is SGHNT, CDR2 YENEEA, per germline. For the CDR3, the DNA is TGTGCCAGCAGCTTGAGTCCCGGGACAGATAACACCGGGGAGCTGTTTTTT. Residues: CASSLSPGTDNTGELFF.

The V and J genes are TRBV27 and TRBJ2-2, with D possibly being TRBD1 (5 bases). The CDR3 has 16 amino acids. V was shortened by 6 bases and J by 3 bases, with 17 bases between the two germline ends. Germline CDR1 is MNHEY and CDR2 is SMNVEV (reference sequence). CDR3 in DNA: TGTGCCAGCAGACCTTTTTGGGGCCGGGACACCGGGGAGCTGTTTTTT. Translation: CASRPFWGRDTGELFF.

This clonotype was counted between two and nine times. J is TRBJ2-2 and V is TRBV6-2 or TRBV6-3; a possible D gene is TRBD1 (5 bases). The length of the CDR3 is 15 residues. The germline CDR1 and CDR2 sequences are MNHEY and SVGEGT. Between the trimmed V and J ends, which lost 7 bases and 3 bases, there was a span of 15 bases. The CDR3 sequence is CASTLDRSYTGELFF. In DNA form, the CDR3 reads TGTGCCAGCACTCTCGACAGATCCTACACCGGGGAGCTGTTTTTT.

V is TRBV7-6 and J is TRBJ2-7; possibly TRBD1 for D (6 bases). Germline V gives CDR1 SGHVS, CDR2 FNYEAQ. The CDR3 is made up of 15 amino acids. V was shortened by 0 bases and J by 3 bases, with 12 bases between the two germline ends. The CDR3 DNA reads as TGTGCCAGCAGCTTAGCTATCGGACAGTTCTACGAGCAGTACTTC. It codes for CASSLAIGQFYEQYF.

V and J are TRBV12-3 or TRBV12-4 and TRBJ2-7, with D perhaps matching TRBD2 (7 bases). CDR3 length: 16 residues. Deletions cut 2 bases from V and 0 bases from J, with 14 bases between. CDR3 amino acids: CASSLSRGAVSYEQYF. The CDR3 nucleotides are TGTGCCAGCAGTTTATCCCGGGGGGCAGTCTCCTACGAGCAGTACTTC.

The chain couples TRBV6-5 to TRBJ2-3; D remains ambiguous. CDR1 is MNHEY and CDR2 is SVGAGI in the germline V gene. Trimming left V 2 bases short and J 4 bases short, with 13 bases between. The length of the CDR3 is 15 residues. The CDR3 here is CASSYLGGVSDTQYF. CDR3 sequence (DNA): TGTGCCAGCAGTTACCTCGGCGGCGTATCAGATACGCAGTATTTT.

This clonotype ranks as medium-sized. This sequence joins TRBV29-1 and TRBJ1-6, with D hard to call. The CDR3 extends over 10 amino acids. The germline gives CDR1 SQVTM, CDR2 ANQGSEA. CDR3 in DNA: TGCAGGGGGAGTAATTCACCCCTCCACTTT. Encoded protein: CRGSNSPLHF.

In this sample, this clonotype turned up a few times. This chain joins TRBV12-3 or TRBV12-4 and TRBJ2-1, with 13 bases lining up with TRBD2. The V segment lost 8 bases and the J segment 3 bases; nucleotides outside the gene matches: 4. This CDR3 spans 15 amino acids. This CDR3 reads CASGLAGDIYNEQFF. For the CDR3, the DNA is TGTGCCAGCGGACTAGCGGGGGATATCTACAATGAGCAGTTCTTC.